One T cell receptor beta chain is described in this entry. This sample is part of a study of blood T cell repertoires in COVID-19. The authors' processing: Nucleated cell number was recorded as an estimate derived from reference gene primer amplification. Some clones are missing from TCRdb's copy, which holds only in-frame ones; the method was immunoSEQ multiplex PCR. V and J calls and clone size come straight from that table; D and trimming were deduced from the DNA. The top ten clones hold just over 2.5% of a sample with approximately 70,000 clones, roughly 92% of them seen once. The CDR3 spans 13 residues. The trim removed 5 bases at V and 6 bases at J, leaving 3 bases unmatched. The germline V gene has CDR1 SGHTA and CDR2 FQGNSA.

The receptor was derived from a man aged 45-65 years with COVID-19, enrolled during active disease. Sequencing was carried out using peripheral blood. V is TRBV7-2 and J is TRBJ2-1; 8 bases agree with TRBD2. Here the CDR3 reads CASSLGLANEQFF. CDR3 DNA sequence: TGTGCCAGCAGCCTTGGACTAGCCAATGAGCAGTTCTTC.